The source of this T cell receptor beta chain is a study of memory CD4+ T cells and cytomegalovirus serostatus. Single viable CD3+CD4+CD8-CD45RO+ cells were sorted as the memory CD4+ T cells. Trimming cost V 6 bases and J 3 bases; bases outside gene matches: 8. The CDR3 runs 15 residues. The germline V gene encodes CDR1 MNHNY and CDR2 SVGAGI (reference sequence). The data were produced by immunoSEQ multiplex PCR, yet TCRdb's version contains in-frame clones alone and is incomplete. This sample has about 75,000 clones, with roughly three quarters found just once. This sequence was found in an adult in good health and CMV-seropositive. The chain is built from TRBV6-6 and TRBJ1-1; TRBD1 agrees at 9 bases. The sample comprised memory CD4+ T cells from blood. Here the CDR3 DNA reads TGTGCCAGCAGAACCCCGGACAGGGGTCACACTGAAGCTTTCTTT. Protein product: CASRTPDRGHTEAFF.